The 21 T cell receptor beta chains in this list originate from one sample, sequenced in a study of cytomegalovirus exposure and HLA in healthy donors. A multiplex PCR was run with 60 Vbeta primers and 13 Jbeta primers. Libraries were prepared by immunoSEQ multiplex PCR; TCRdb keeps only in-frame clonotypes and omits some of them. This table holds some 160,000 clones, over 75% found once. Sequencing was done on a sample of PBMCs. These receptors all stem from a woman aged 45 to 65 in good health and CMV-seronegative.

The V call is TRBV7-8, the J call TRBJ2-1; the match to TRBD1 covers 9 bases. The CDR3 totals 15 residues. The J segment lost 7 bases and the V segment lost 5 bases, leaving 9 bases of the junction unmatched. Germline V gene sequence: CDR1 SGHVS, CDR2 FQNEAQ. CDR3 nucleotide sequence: TGTGCCAGCAGCAGAGGGACAGGGATTAGGAATGAGCAGTTCTTC. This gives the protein CASSRGTGIRNEQFF. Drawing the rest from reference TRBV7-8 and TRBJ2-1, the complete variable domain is GAGVSQSPRYKVAKRGQDVALRCDPISGHVSLFWYQQALGQGPEFLTYFQNEAQLDKSGLPSDRFFAERPEGSVSTLKIQRTQQEDSAVYLCASSRGTGIRNEQFFGPGTRLTVL.

This CDR3 is CASSILPGDEQYF. In DNA form, the CDR3 reads TGTGCCAGTAGTATCCTTCCCGGGGACGAGCAGTACTTC. V gene TRBV19 combines with J gene TRBJ2-7; maybe TRBD2 (5 bases). CDR1 and CDR2 (germline): LNHDA, SQIVND (reference sequence). This CDR3 is built from 13 residues. With 3 bases removed from V and 5 bases from J, the gap between germline ends came to 11 bases.

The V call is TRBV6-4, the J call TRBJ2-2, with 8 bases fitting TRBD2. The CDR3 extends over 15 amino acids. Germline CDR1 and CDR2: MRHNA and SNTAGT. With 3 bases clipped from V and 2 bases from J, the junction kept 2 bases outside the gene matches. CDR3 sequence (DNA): TGTGCCAGCAGTGAGGTAGCGGGAAACACCGGGGAGCTGTTTTTT. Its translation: CASSEVAGNTGELFF.

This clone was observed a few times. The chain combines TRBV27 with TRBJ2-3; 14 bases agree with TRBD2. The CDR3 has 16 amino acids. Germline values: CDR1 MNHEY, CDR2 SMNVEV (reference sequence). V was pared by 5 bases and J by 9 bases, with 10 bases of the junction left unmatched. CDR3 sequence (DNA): TGTGCCAGCAGTCCGGGGACTAGCGGGAGTGTCGGAACGCAGTATTTT. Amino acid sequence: CASSPGTSGSVGTQYF.

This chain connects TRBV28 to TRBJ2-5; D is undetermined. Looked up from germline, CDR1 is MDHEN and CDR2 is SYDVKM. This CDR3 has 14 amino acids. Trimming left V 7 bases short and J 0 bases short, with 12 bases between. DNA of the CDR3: TGTGCCAGCACTGGTTATAGTTACCAAGAGACCCAGTACTTC. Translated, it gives CASTGYSYQETQYF.

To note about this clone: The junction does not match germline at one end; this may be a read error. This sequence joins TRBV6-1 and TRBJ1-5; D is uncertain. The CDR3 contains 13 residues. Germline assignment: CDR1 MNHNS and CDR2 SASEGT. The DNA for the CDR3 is TGTGCCAGCAGTCAAGCCAAATATCAGCCCCAGCATTTT. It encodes CASSQAKYQPQHF.

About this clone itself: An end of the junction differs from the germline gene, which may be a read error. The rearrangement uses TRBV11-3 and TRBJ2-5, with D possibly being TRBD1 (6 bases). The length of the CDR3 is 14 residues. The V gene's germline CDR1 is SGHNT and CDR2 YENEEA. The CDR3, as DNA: TGTGCCAGCAGCTTTAGAAGGACAGCTGGGGCCTCGAACTTC. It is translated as CASSFRRTAGASNF.

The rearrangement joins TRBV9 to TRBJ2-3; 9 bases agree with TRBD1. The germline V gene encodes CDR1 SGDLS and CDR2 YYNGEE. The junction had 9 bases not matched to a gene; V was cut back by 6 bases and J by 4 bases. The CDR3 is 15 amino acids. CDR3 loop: CASKEGQGRSDTQYF. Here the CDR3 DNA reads TGTGCCAGCAAGGAAGGACAGGGGAGGTCAGATACGCAGTATTTT.

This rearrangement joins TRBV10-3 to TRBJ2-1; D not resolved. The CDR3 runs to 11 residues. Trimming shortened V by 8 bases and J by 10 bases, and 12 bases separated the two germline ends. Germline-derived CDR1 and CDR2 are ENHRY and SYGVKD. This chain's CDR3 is CAIGPETEQFF. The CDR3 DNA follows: TGTGCCATCGGTCCGGAGACGGAGCAGTTCTTC.

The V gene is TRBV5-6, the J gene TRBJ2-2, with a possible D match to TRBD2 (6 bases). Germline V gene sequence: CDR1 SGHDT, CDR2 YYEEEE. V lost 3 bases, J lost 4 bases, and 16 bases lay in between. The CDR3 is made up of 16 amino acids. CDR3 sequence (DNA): TGTGCCAGCAGCTCCCTTCGGGGGAGGCTCACCGGGGAGCTGTTTTTT. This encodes CASSSLRGRLTGELFF.

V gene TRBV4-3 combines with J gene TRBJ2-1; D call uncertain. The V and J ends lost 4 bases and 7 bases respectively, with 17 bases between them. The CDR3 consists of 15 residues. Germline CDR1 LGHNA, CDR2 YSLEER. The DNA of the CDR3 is TGCGCCAGCAGCCGGCTCCTGTCGGCGGCGAATGAGCAGTTCTTC. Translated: CASSRLLSAANEQFF.

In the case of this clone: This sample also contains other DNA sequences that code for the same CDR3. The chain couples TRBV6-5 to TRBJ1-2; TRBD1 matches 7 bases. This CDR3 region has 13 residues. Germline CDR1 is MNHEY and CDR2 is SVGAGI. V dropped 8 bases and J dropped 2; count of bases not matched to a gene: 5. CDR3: CASSRQGNYGYTF. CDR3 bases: TGTGCCAGCTCACGACAGGGAAACTATGGCTACACCTTC.

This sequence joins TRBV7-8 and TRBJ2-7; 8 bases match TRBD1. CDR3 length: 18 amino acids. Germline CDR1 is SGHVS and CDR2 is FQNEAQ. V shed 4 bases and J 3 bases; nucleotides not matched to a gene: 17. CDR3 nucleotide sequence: TGTGCCAGCAGCTCTAGGACAGGGTTCGGGCTATCTAACTACGAGCAGTACTTC. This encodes CASSSRTGFGLSNYEQYF.

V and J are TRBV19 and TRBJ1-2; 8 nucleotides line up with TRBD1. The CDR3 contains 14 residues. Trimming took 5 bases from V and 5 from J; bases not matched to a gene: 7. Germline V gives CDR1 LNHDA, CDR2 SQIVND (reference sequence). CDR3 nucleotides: TGTGCCAGTAGTCACCGGGACAGGCCATATGGCTACACCTTC. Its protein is CASSHRDRPYGYTF.

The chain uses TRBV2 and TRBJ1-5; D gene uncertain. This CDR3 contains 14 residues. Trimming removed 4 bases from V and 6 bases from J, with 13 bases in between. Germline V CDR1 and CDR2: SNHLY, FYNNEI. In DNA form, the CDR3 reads TGTGCCAGCAGTGGAGCCCAGTTAAGTCAGCCCCAGCATTTT. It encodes CASSGAQLSQPQHF.

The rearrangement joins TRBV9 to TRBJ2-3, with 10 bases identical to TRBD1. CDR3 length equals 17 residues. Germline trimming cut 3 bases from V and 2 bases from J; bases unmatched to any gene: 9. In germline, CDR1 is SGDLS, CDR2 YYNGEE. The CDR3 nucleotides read TGTGCCAGCAGCGGACAGGGGGCCCTTCTCGACACAGATACGCAGTATTTT. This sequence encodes CASSGQGALLDTDTQYF.

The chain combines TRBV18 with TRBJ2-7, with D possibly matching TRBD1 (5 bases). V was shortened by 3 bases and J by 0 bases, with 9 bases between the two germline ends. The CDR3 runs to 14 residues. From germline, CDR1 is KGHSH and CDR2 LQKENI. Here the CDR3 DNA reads TGTGCCAGCTCACCGACAACAGGCTCCTACGAGCAGTACTTC. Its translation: CASSPTTGSYEQYF.

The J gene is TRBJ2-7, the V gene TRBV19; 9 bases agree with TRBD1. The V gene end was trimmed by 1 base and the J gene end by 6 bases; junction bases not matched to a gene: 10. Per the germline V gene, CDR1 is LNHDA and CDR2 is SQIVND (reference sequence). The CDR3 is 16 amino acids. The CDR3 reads CASSIVGRDRDGEQYF. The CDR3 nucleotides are TGTGCCAGTAGTATAGTGGGCCGGGACAGGGACGGCGAGCAGTACTTC.

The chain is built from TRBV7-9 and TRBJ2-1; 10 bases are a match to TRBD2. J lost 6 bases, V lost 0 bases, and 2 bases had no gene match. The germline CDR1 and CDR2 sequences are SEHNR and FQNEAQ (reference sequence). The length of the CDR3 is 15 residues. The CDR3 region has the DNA TGTGCCAGCAGCTTAGCTAGCGGGAGGTTCAATGAGCAGTTCTTC. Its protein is CASSLASGRFNEQFF.

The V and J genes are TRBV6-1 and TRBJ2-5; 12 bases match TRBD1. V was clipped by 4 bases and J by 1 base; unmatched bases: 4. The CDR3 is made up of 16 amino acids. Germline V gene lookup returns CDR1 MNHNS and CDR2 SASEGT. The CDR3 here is CASSGDRGQIQETQYF. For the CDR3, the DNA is TGTGCCAGCAGTGGGGACAGGGGGCAGATCCAAGAGACCCAGTACTTC.

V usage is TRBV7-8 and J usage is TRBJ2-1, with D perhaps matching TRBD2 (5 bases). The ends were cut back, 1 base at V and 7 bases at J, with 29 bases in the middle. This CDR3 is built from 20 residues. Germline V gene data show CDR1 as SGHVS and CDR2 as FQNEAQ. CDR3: CASSLGRVLRGTRFGNEQFF. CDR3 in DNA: TGTGCCAGCAGCTTAGGGCGGGTATTACGAGGTACACGGTTCGGTAATGAGCAGTTCTTC.